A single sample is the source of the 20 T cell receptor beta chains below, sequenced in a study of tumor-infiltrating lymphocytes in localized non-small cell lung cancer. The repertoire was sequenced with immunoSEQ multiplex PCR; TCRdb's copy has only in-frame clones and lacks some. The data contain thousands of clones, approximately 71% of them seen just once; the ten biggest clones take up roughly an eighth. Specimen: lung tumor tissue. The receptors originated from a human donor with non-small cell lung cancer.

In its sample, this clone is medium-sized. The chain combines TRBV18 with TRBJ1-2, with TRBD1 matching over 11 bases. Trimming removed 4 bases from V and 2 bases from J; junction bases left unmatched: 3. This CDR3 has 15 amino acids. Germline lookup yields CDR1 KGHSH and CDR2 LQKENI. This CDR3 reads CASSQGQGANYGYTF. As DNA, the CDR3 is TGTGCCAGCTCACAAGGACAGGGGGCAAACTATGGCTACACCTTC.

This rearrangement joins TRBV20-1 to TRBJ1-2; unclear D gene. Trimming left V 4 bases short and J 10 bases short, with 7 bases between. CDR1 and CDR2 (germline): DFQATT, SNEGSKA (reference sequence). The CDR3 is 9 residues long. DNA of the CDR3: TGCAGTGCTAAGGGTCCCTACACCTTC. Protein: CSAKGPYTF.

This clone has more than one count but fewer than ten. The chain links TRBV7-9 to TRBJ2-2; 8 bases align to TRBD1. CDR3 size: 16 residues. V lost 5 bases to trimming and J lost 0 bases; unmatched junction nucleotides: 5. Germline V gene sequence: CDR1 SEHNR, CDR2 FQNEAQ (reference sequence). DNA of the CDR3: TGTGCCAGCAGCGGCGGACAGGGATCGAACACCGGGGAGCTGTTTTTT. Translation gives CASSGGQGSNTGELFF.

Written as DNA, the CDR3 is TGTGCCAGCAGCGTCGGCCCCACTGGGGAGACCCAGTACTTC. Encoded protein: CASSVGPTGETQYF. J is TRBJ2-5 and V is TRBV7-6, with no clear D. V was pared by 5 bases and J by 5 bases, with 15 bases between. CDR3 length: 14 amino acids. In germline, CDR1 is SGHVS, CDR2 FNYEAQ. Together with reference TRBV7-6 and TRBJ2-5, the CDR3 gives the full variable domain: GAGVSQSPRYKVTKRGQDVALRCDPISGHVSLYWYRQALGQGPEFLTYFNYEAQQDKSGLPNDRFSAERPEGSISTLTIQRTEQRDSAMYRCASSVGPTGETQYFGPGTRLLVL.

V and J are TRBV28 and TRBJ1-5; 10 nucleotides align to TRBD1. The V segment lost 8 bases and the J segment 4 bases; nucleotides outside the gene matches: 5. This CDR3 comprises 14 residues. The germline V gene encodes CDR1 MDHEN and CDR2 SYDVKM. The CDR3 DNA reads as TGTGCCAGCGACGACAGGGGGCGAAATCAGCCCCAGCATTTT. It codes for CASDDRGRNQPQHF.

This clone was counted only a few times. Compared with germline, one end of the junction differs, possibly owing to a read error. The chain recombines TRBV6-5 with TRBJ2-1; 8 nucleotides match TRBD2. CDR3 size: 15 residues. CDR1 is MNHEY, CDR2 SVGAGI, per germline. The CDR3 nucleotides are TGTGCCAGCAGTCACTCGGGACTAGGGTACAATGAGCAGTTCTTC. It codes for CASSHSGLGYNEQFF.

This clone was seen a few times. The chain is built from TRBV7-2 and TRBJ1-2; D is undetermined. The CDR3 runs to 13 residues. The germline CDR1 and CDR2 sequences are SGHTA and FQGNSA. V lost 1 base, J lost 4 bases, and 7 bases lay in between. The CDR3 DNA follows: TGTGCCAGCAGCTTAGGTATTTCCTATGGCTACACCTTC. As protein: CASSLGISYGYTF.

Here the CDR3 reads CASSSDGQFTTDTQYF. CDR3 nucleotides: TGTGCCAGCTCATCGGACGGCCAATTTACCACAGATACGCAGTATTTT. The chain is built from TRBV18 and TRBJ2-3; D remains ambiguous. The germline gives CDR1 KGHSH, CDR2 LQKENI. Trimming pared 5 bases from V and 2 bases from J, leaving 17 bases between. The CDR3 length is 16 residues.

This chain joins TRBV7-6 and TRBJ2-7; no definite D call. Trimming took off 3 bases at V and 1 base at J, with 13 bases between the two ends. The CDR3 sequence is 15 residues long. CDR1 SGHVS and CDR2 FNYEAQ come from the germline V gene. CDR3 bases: TGTGCCAGCAGCTTGTGGCCAGGCAAATCCTACGAGCAGTACTTC. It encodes CASSLWPGKSYEQYF.

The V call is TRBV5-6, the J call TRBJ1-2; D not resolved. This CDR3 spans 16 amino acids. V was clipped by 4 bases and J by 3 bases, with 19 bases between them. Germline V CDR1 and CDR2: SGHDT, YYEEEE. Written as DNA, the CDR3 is TGTGCCAGCAGCGGCATCCGCGACTCCTTTTACTATGGCTACACCTTC. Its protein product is CASSGIRDSFYYGYTF. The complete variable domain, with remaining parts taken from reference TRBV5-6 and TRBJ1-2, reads DAGVTQSPTHLIKTRGQQVTLRCSPKSGHDTVSWYQQALGQGPQFIFQYYEEEERQRGNFPDRFSGHQFPNYSSELNVNALLLGDSALYLCASSGIRDSFYYGYTFGSGTRLTVV.

The CDR3 bases are TGTGCCAGCAGCTACAGCTCTGGGGCCAACGTCCTGACTTTC. Residues: CASSYSSGANVLTF. The V and J genes are TRBV7-3 and TRBJ2-6; D is unclear. This CDR3 has 14 residues. Germline values: CDR1 SGHTA, CDR2 FQGTGA. V shed 4 bases and J shed 0 bases, with 4 bases lying between them.

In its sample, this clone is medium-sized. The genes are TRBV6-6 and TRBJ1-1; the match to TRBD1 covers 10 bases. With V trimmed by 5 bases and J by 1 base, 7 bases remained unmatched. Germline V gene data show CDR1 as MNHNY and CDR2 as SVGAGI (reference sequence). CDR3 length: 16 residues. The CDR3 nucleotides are TGTGCCAGCAGTCCCGGACAGGGGGTGAGGAACACTGAAGCTTTCTTT. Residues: CASSPGQGVRNTEAFF.

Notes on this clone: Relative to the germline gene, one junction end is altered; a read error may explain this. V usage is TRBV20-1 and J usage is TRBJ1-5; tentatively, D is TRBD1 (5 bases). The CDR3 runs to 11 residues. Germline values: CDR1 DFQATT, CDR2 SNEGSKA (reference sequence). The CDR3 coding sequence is TGCAGGGCTAGGGGTGGTCAGCCCCAGCATTTT. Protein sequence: CRARGGQPQHF.

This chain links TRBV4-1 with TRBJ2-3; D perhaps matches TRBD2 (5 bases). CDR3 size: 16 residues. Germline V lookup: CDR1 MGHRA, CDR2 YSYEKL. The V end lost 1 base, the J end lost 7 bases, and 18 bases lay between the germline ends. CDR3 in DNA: TGCGCCAGCAGCCAAGGTAGAGGCTTAACGGGAAATACGCAGTATTTT. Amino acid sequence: CASSQGRGLTGNTQYF.

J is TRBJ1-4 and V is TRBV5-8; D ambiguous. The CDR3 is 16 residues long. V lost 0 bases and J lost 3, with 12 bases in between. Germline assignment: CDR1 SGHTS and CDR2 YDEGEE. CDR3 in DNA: TGTGCCAGCAGCTTGGGGTCCCCCAGGTCTAATGAAAAACTGTTTTTT. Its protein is CASSLGSPRSNEKLFF.

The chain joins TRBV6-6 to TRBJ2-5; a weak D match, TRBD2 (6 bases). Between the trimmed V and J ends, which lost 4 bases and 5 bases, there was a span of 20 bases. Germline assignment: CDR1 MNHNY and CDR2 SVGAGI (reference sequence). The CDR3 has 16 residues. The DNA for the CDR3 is TGTGCCAGCAGTTCCTTAAGTCGGGAGCTCGGGGAGACCCAGTACTTC. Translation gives CASSSLSRELGETQYF.

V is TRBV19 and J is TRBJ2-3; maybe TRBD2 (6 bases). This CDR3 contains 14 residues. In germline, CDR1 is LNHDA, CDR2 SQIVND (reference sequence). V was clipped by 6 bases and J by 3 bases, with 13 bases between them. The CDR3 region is CASRVGGFTDTQYF. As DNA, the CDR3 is TGTGCCAGTAGGGTCGGGGGTTTTACAGATACGCAGTATTTT.

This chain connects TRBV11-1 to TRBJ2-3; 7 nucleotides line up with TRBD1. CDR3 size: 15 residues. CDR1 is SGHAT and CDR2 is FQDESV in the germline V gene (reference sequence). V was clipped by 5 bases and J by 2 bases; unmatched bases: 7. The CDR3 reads CASSPGQEFTDTQYF. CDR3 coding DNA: TGTGCCAGCAGCCCCGGACAGGAGTTCACAGATACGCAGTATTTT.

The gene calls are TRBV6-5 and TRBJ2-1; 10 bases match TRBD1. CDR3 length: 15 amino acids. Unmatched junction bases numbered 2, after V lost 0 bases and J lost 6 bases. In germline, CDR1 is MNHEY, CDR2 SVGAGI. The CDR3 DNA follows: TGTGCCAGCAGTTACTCATGGGACAGGGGCAATGAGCAGTTCTTC. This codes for CASSYSWDRGNEQFF.

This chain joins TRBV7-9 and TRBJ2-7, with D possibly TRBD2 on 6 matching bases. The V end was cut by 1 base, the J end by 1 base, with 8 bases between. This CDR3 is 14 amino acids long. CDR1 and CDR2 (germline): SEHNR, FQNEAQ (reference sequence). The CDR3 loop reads CASSLDRGSYEQYF. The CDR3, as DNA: TGTGCCAGCAGCTTAGACCGGGGGTCCTACGAGCAGTACTTC.